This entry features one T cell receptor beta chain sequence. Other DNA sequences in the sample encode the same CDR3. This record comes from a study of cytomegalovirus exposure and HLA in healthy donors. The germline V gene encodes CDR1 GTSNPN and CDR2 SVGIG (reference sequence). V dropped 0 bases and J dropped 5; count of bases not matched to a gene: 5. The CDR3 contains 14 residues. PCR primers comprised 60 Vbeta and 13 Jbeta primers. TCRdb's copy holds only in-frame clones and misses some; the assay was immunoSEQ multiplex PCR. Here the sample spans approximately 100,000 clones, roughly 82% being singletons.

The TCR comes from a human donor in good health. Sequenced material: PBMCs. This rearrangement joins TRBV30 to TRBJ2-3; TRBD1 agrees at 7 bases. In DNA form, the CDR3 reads TGTGCCTGGAGTGTATTGGCAGGGGGAGATACGCAGTATTTT. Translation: CAWSVLAGGDTQYF.